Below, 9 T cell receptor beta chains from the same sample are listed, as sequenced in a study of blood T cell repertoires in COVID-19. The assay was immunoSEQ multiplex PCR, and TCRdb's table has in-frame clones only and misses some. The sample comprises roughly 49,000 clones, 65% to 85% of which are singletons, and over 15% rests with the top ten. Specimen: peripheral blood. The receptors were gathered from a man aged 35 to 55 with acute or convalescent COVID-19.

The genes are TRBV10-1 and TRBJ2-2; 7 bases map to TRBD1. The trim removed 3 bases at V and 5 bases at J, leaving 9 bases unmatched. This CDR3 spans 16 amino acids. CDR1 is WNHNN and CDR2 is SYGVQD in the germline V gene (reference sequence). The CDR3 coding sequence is TGCGCCAGCAGTGACTTCGGACAGGATATGACCGGGGAGCTGTTTTTT. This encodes CASSDFGQDMTGELFF.

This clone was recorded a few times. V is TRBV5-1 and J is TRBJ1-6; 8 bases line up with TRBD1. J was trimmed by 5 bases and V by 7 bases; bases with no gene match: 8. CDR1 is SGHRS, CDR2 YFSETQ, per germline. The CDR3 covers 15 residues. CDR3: CASGKTGQDNSPLHF. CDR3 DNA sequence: TGCGCCAGCGGCAAGACGGGACAGGATAATTCACCCCTCCACTTT.

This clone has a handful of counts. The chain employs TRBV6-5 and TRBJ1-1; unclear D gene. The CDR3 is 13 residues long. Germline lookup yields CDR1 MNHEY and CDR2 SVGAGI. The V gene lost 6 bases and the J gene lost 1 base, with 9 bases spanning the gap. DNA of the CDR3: TGTGCCAGCAGGGTAGTAAGGAACACTGAAGCTTTCTTT. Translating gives CASRVVRNTEAFF.

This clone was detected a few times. Here the CDR3 reads CASSIGGQGERWNQPQHF. In nucleotides, the CDR3 is TGTGCCAGTAGTATCGGGGGACAGGGGGAAAGGTGGAATCAGCCCCAGCATTTT. The V call is TRBV19, the J call TRBJ1-5; the match to TRBD1 covers 11 bases. The CDR3 is 18 residues long. Trimming cost V 3 bases and J 4 bases; bases outside gene matches: 11. CDR1 is LNHDA and CDR2 is SQIVND in the germline V gene (reference sequence).

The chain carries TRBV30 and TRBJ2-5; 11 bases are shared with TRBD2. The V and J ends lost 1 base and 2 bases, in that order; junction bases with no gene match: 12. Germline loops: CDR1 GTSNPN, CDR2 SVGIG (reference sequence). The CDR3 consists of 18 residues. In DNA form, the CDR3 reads TGTGCCTGGAGTGACACCGCCCTCGCTAGCGGGGGGCAAGAGACCCAGTACTTC. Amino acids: CAWSDTALASGGQETQYF. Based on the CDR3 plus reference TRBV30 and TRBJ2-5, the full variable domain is SQTIHQWPATLVQPVGSPLSLECTVEGTSNPNLYWYRQAAGRGLQLLFYSVGIGQISSEVPQNLSASRPQDRQFILSSKKLLLSDSGFYLCAWSDTALASGGQETQYFGPGTRLLVL.

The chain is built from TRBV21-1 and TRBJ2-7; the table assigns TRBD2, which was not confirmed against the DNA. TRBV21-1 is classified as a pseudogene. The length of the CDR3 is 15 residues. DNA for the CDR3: TGTGCCAGCAGCAAATCTCCTAGGTCCGTCGGCGAGCAGTACTTC. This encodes CASSKSPRSVGEQYF.

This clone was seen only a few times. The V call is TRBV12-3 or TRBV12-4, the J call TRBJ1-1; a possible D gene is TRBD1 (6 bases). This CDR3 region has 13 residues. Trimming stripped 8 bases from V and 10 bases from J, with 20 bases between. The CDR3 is CASHVWGAGGAFF. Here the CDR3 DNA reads TGTGCCAGCCACGTATGGGGGGCGGGAGGAGCTTTCTTT.

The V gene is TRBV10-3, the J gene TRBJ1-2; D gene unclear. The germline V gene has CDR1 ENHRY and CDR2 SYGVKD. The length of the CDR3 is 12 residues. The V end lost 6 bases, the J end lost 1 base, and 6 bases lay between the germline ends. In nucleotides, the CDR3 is TGTGCCATCAGCCAGGATAACTATGGCTACACCTTC. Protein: CAISQDNYGYTF.

CDR3 sequence (DNA): TGTGCCAGCAGTTTATACAGGGGAGGCTACGAGCAGTACTTC. This codes for CASSLYRGGYEQYF. The chain recombines TRBV28 with TRBJ2-7; weak D call: TRBD1 (7 bases). Trimming shortened V by 1 base and J by 3 bases, and 10 bases separated the two germline ends. Germline V gene lookup returns CDR1 MDHEN and CDR2 SYDVKM. The CDR3 consists of 14 residues.